This TCR beta chain is from a study of Graves' ophthalmopathy and Graves' hyperthyroidism. Amplification of TCR beta CDR3 regions used RNA transcripts. The first round was an RT-PCR with HTBI primers, and the second round was a multiplex PCR. TCRdb re-called the multiplex PCR reads with MiXCR, one entry per CDR3 protein. The repertoire has some 350,000 distinct CDR3 sequences, roughly 15% of them found once; the top ten carry roughly 2.4%. The diagnostic workup employed clinical symptoms, serum thyroxine, TRAb, thyroid ultrasound and orbital computed tomography. This clonotype has ten or more counts. V was trimmed by 6 bases and J by 7 bases, leaving 19 bases between them. This CDR3 region has 14 residues. The germline CDR1 and CDR2 sequences are MNHNS and SASEGT.

The source of this sequence is an adult woman with stable Graves' hyperthyroidism. The chain links TRBV6-1 to TRBJ2-7; no clear D. The sequencing input was peripheral blood. CDR3 residues: CASSPEAAFGEQYF. The CDR3 DNA is TGTGCCAGCAGCCCCGAGGCTGCCTTTGGGGAGCAGTACTTC.